This is a list of T cell receptor beta chains from one sample in a study of metastatic and nonmetastatic thyroid tumors. TCRdb re-called the PCR reads with MiXCR. The sample lists roughly 35,000 clones, about a sixth occurring once. The specimen was blood. The receptors shown here come from a female donor with papillary thyroid cancer or a benign thyroid nodule (not recorded which). Some clones in this sample may be carry-over from other donors' samples. The CDR3 runs from the conserved cysteine through the conserved F or W. The order of the fields is V gene, CDR3 protein.

TRBV9,CASSSSGQGNTQYF
TRBV5-1,CASSLPLAPSYNEQFF
TRBV6-1,CASSGRGSYYGYTF
TRBV12-3/TRBV12-4,CASSRNRCSEQYF
TRBV10-1,CASSGSGMAPTEAFF
TRBV5-1,CASSLPRGLNVLTF
TRBV27,CVSSTHRGATESFF
TRBV5-5,CVSSPSGANVLTF
TRBV4-1,CASSPGQGAGAYEQYF
TRBV7-2,CASSRDRVSGANVLTF
TRBV28,CASSFEGRGWNQPQHF
TRBV6-1,CASSPREALPLHF
TRBV12-3/TRBV12-4,CASSSADYISATGELFF
TRBV12-3/TRBV12-4,CASSLGGYNSPLHF
TRBV6-6,CASSYTGVVVELFF
TRBV19,CASSMDSSGWSDTQYF
TRBV11-3,CASSLGGLNTGELFF
TRBV28,CASSLRGGYGYTF
TRBV28,CDSSLTSGGQENQYF
TRBV19,CASSIVGGSTDTQYF
TRBV11-2,CASSLGGPQEAFF
TRBV6-2/TRBV6-3,CASSLPRGRDTQYF
TRBV27,CASRAGTSAYKSYNEQFF
TRBV20-1,CSARDRGRGTGELFF
TRBV28,CASSQVTSGRNEQFF
TRBV6-1,CAILGSRTNEQFF
TRBV6-5,CASSYLVGGVQFF
TRBV18,CASSPQTRAGNTIYF
TRBV19,CASSIVGGPFEPQHF
TRBV5-1,CASSLAVALADHSETQYF
TRBV13,CASSSGHSGELFF
TRBV6-1,CASRKAAAGGTEAFF
TRBV2,CATPRARRRNGTNEKLFF
TRBV12-3/TRBV12-4,CASSRTGFSGTDTQYF